This T cell receptor (beta chain) was sequenced in a study of shared clonotypes between healthy human individuals. The V end was cut by 6 bases, the J end by 0 bases, with 12 bases between. CDR3 size: 15 residues. The germline V gene has CDR1 SEHNR and CDR2 FQNEAQ (reference sequence). CD8 cells classed as naive were CD45RO-negative and positively selected for CCR7, excluding terminally differentiated effector memory CD45RA+ cells. The repertoire was sequenced with immunoSEQ multiplex PCR; TCRdb's copy has only in-frame clones and lacks some. The sample has about 580,000 clones, roughly 98% seen once; the top ten hold around 0.3%.

Material for sequencing was naive CD8+ T cells sorted from blood. The chain recombines TRBV7-9 with TRBJ2-1; D is unresolved. The TCR comes from a man aged 30-40 years in good health. The CDR3 coding sequence is TGTGCCAGCAGAGACTTTCCTAGCTCCTACAATGAGCAGTTCTTC. Translated, it gives CASRDFPSSYNEQFF. Filled out from reference TRBV7-9 and TRBJ2-1, the complete variable domain reads DTGVSQNPRHKITKRGQNVTFRCDPISEHNRLYWYRQTLGQGPEFLTYFQNEAQLEKSRLLSDRFSAERPKGSFSTLEIQRTEQGDSAMYLCASRDFPSSYNEQFFGPGTRLTVL.